Presented here are 7 T cell receptor beta chains from one specimen sequenced in a study of cytomegalovirus exposure and HLA in healthy donors (dated by TCRdb to about 2017). The receptor library was made with the immunoSEQ multiplex PCR assay. For the multiplex PCR, a mixture combining 60 forward primers for TCR Vbeta segments and 13 reverse primers for TCR Jbeta segments was used. Entries here come from immuneACCESS through TCRdb and include only in-frame sequences with V and J called. Some clones fail to appear in such tables; in the studies checked, an unresolved V gene covers under half of the shortfall, and the cause of the remainder is unknown. In all, the sample holds 200,000 to 300,000 clones, and approximately 84% of those were seen once. Of the sample, more than 1.5% falls within the top ten clones. The material sequenced was PBMCs. The receptors shown here come from a woman in her thirties or forties in good health and CMV-seropositive.

This chain links TRBV7-3 with TRBJ2-1; 10 bases agree with TRBD2. The germline V gene encodes CDR1 SGHTA and CDR2 FQGTGA. The CDR3 is made up of 16 amino acids. The V segment lost 3 bases and the J segment 4 bases; nucleotides outside the gene matches: 6. The CDR3 here is CASSLSGTSAYNEQFF. The CDR3 nucleotides are TGTGCCAGCAGCTTGTCCGGGACTAGCGCGTACAATGAGCAGTTCTTC.

The chain joins TRBV7-9 to TRBJ1-1; perhaps TRBD1 as D (5 bases). Per germline, CDR1 SEHNR and CDR2 FQNEAQ (reference sequence). The CDR3 loop spans 14 amino acids. Between the trimmed V and J ends, which lost 5 bases and 0 bases, there was a span of 10 bases. The CDR3 spells CASSTTVMNTEAFF. DNA for the CDR3: TGTGCCAGCAGCACGACAGTAATGAACACTGAAGCTTTCTTT.

The CDR3 reads CASSRSGSETQYF. In DNA form, the CDR3 reads TGTGCCAGCAGTCGAAGCGGGAGTGAGACCCAGTACTTC. The rearrangement links TRBV11-2 to TRBJ2-5; 8 bases agree with TRBD2. The CDR3 extends over 13 amino acids. Losses at the gene ends were 6 bases for V and 5 bases for J; bases not matched to a gene: 5. Germline V gene lookup returns CDR1 SGHAT and CDR2 FQNNGV.

The chain recombines TRBV4-1 with TRBJ2-1; the D gene is possibly TRBD2 (6 bases). The CDR3 runs 16 residues. V was shortened by 0 bases and J by 7 bases, with 16 bases between the two germline ends. The germline V gene encodes CDR1 MGHRA and CDR2 YSYEKL. This CDR3 reads CASSQEGLANDNEQFF. The CDR3 region has the DNA TGCGCCAGCAGCCAAGAAGGGCTAGCGAACGATAATGAGCAGTTCTTC.

This clone has only one observation. The chain is built from TRBV5-5 and TRBJ1-1; a weak D match, TRBD1 (5 bases). The CDR3 is 16 residues long. Trimming stripped 4 bases from V and 1 base from J, with 17 bases between. Germline V gene data show CDR1 as SGHKS and CDR2 as YYEKEE (reference sequence). The CDR3 DNA follows: TGTGCCAGCAGCCGGGGACTCGAAAAGCCGAACACTGAAGCTTTCTTT. This gives the protein CASSRGLEKPNTEAFF.

The rearrangement joins TRBV4-3 to TRBJ2-1; D gene uncertain. V was trimmed by 3 bases and J by 3 bases, leaving 6 bases between them. The CDR3 is made up of 13 amino acids. Germline-derived CDR1 and CDR2 are LGHNA and YSLEER. In nucleotides, the CDR3 is TGCGCCAGCAGCCAGGCTTACTACAATGAGCAGTTCTTC. Translation: CASSQAYYNEQFF.

This chain links TRBV10-3 with TRBJ2-1; 9 bases are a match to TRBD2. The CDR3 is 17 amino acids. With V trimmed by 2 bases and J by 4 bases, 9 bases remained unmatched. Per the germline V gene, CDR1 is ENHRY and CDR2 is SYGVKD. CDR3: CAISELPLAGYYNEQFF. CDR3 DNA sequence: TGTGCCATCAGTGAGCTTCCTCTAGCGGGATATTACAATGAGCAGTTCTTC.